Described below is a single T cell receptor beta chain sequence and its context. What it binds is unknown. This sample stems from a study of T cell repertoires in cytomegalovirus infection. Study summary: Signatures in public TCR beta sequences pointed to both CMV infection and matching HLA type. Study findings and constraints: The study found HLA-C-restricted CMV-specific TCR beta clonotypes dominating the ex vivo response. Summed frequency of shared TCR beta families picked out CMV carriers who also had the relevant HLA.

From germline, CDR1 is MNHEY and CDR2 SVGEGT. V gave up 10 bases and J gave up 2 bases, with 18 bases separating them. The CDR3 consists of 14 residues. TCRdb called the reads again in MiXCR, with one record for every CDR3 protein. This sample has about 600,000 distinct CDR3 sequences, with 24% found just once. The clonotype originates from a human donor in good health (CMV status not recorded). Some clones in this sample may be carry-over from other donors' samples. The specimen was CD8+ T cells from PBMCs. V usage is TRBV6-2 or TRBV6-3 and J usage is TRBJ2-7; possibly TRBD1 for D (6 bases). The CDR3 loop reads CANRADSRTYEQYV. The CDR3 nucleotides are TGTGCCAACAGGGCGGACAGCCGGACCTACGAGCAGTACGTC.